The rows below give T cell receptor beta chains drawn from one sample of a study of CD8+CD57+ T cells in acquired aplastic anemia. From the reads, TCRdb called clonotypes with MiXCR, one entry per CDR3 protein. The sample has approximately 160,000 distinct CDR3 sequences; around 45% are singletons. The sequenced sample consisted of sorted CD4+, CD8+, or CD8+CD57+ T cells (not recorded which) from PBMCs. These receptors were collected from a human donor in good health. The CDR3 runs from the conserved cysteine through the conserved F or W. A D gene is named only where the DNA matches it firmly. Some rows mark clone size as missing; the rest say once, few, many or name a class of expanded clone.

TRBJ1-1 | TRBV6-1 | TRBD1 | few | TGTGCCAGCAGAAAGACAGGGGGAAACACTGAAGCTTTCTTT | CASRKTGGNTEAFF
TRBJ2-2 | TRBV20-1 | . | many | TGCAGTGCTAGCAAGATGAACACCGGGGAGCTGTTTTTT | CSASKMNTGELFF
TRBJ2-1 | TRBV19 | TRBD2 | many | TGTGCCAGTAGTATCGGCGGGGGGGCGAACAATGAGCAGTTCTTC | CASSIGGGANNEQFF
TRBJ1-1 | TRBV2 | . | . | TGTGCCAGCAGTCCAGAAGGTGGTGGCACTGAAGCTTTCTTT | CASSPEGGGTEAFF
TRBJ2-3 | TRBV9 | . | many | TGTGCCAGCAGCGTAGCAGGGCAGGGGCTAGATACGCAGTATTTT | CASSVAGQGLDTQYF
TRBJ1-4 | TRBV7-9 | . | . | TGTGCCAGCAGCTCCAGCCCGGCATCAACTAATGAAAAACTGTTTTTT | CASSSSPASTNEKLFF
TRBJ1-2 | TRBV29-1 | . | many | TGCAGCGTTGAAAACGCTTCGGCAGACCGACAAGCCAACTATGGCTACACCTTC | CSVENASADRQANYGYTF
TRBJ2-1 | TRBV4-1 | . | . | TGCGCCAGCAGCCAAGATGTTGGGGGGTCCTACAATGAGCAGTTCTTC | CASSQDVGGSYNEQFF
TRBJ1-4 | TRBV2 | . | many | TGTGCCAGCCGCGGACAGAATGAAAAACTGTTTTTT | CASRGQNEKLFF
TRBJ2-7 | TRBV10-3 | TRBD1 | few | TGTGCCATCAGTGTATCCCTACGGGACAGATCCTACGAGCAGTACTTC | CAISVSLRDRSYEQYF
TRBJ2-2 | TRBV2 | . | few | TGTGCCAGCAGTGGTCTAGGGACCGGGGAGCTGTTTTTT | CASSGLGTGELFF
TRBJ2-1 | TRBV25-1 | . | . | TGTGCCAGCCGCCCAAGGAACAATGAGCTGTTCTTC | CASRPRNNELFF
TRBJ2-3 | TRBV20-1 | . | many | TGCAGTGCTAGCACCCCCGCTGAGGATACGCAGTATTTT | CSASTPAEDTQYF
TRBJ1-5 | TRBV20-1 | . | few | TGCAGTGCTAGCCAGCCCCAGCATTTT | CSASQPQHF
TRBJ1-2 | TRBV20-1 | TRBD1 | many | TGCAGTGCTGTGTCCGGGACAGGGCTGGGAGGCTACACCTTC | CSAVSGTGLGGYTF
TRBJ2-3 | TRBV5-4 | . | many | TGTGCCAGCACCGCAGGGCAGGGCACAGATACGCAGTATTTT | CASTAGQGTDTQYF
TRBJ2-5 | TRBV7-9 | TRBD2 | many | TGTGCCAGCAGCTTAGCGGGGGGACTAGGGGAGACCCAGTACTTC | CASSLAGGLGETQYF
TRBJ1-1 | TRBV12-3/TRBV12-4 | . | many | TGTGCCAGCAGCCTTAGATCGCTAGGGTTCCGGAACACTGAAGCTTTCTTT | CASSLRSLGFRNTEAFF
TRBJ2-3 | TRBV20-1 | TRBD2 | many | TGCAGTGCTAGAGAAAAGGGACTAGCGGTCACAGATACGCAGTATTTT | CSAREKGLAVTDTQYF
TRBJ2-2 | TRBV6-5 | . | . | TGTGCCAGCAGTTACTTTGGAGGGGCCGGGGAGCTGTTTTTT | CASSYFGGAGELFF
TRBJ2-7 | TRBV7-8 | TRBD1 | . | TGTGCCAGCAGGGGGACAGGGTCGTACGAGCAGTACTTC | CASRGTGSYEQYF
TRBJ1-2 | TRBV27 | . | . | TGTGCCAGCAGTTTAAAGGGGCAGGGGTATGGCTACACCTTC | CASSLKGQGYGYTF
TRBJ1-2 | TRBV20-1 | . | . | TGCAGTGCTCTAAAATCCCCACCCAACAGGACCTTC | CSALKSPPNRTF
TRBJ2-5 | TRBV30 | TRBD2 | . | TGTGCCTGGAGTAAGCGGGGGGCAGGGGAGACCCAGTACTTC | CAWSKRGAGETQYF
TRBJ2-2 | TRBV4-1 | TRBD2 | . | TGCGCCAGCAGCCTCCGACTAGCGGGAGCAACCGGGGAGCTGTTTTTT | CASSLRLAGATGELFF
TRBJ2-5 | TRBV10-1 | . | many | TGCGCCAGCAGTGATGACGTGGAGACCCAGTACTTC | CASSDDVETQYF
TRBJ1-1 | TRBV5-8 | . | many | TGTGCCAGCAGCTTGGGTTACGGGGGTAACGCTGAAGCTTTCTTT | CASSLGYGGNAEAFF
TRBJ1-5 | TRBV30 | TRBD1 | few | TGTGCCTGGAGAGACAGGGGCTATGGTAGCAATCAGCCCCAGCATTTT | CAWRDRGYGSNQPQHF
TRBJ2-3 | TRBV6-4 | TRBD2 | . | TGTGCCAGCAGTGAAGCGGGGGGCACAGATACGCAGTATTTT | CASSEAGGTDTQYF
TRBJ1-2 | TRBV2 | . | few | TGTGCCAGCAGTGACCCTGGCTACACCTTC | CASSDPGYTF
TRBJ2-1 | TRBV20-1 | . | many | TGCAGTGCTGGAGGGAGGTCCAAATCCTACAATGAGCAGTTCTTC | CSAGGRSKSYNEQFF
TRBJ2-7 | TRBV7-3 | TRBD1 | many | TGTGCCAGCAGCTCACAGGGGGCGAGCTCCTACGAGCAGTACTTC | CASSSQGASSYEQYF
TRBJ2-5 | TRBV6-1 | . | many | TGTGCCAGCAAAGCAGGGAGCGAGACCCAGTACTTC | CASKAGSETQYF
TRBJ2-1 | TRBV9 | . | many | TGTGCCAGCAGCGTAGCACCCAGTTTGGCGGGGGCGGGCGATGAGCAGTTCTTC | CASSVAPSLAGAGDEQFF
TRBJ1-6 | TRBV20-1 | . | few | TGCAGTGCTTCGACAGCCCGGGAGAATTCACCCCTCCACTTT | CSASTARENSPLHF
TRBJ1-5 | TRBV28 | . | few | TGTGCCAGCAGTTTGGGCACGACAGGTTTCAATCAGCCCCAGCATTTT | CASSLGTTGFNQPQHF
TRBJ1-1 | TRBV5-5 | . | many | TGTGCCAGCAGCTTGGGAGGGGAGACTGAAGCTTTCTTT | CASSLGGETEAFF
TRBJ2-7 | TRBV3-1 | . | many | TGTGCCAGCAGCCTCCGGGGGGCGACCTACGAGCAGTACTTC | CASSLRGATYEQYF
TRBJ2-7 | TRBV6-1 | . | few | TGTGCCAGCGGACCGCCCCGGCGCGAGCAGTACTTC | CASGPPRREQYF
TRBJ2-7 | TRBV19 | . | . | TGTGCCAGTAGTAGCCGCGGGCCATTTGACAGGTGGACCTACGAGCAGTACTTC | CASSSRGPFDRWTYEQYF
TRBJ1-2 | TRBV7-8 | TRBD1 | . | TGTGCTAGAGGGGAGGGGGCTGGCTATGGCTACACCTTC | CARGEGAGYGYTF
TRBJ2-1 | TRBV6-5 | . | . | TGTGCCAGCAATTACCTCCAGAGCTCCTACAATGAGCAGTTCTTC | CASNYLQSSYNEQFF
TRBJ2-5 | TRBV29-1 | . | . | TGCAGCGTTGAATCGAGCGCGGGAGAGACCCAGTACTTC | CSVESSAGETQYF
TRBJ1-2 | TRBV7-2 | . | . | TGTGCCAGCAGTTCATGGGGGGATGGCTACACCTTC | CASSSWGDGYTF
TRBJ1-5 | TRBV2 | . | few | TGTGCCAGCAGCGCGGAGGGGGGGTATCAGCCCCAGCATTTT | CASSAEGGYQPQHF
TRBJ1-1 | TRBV19 | TRBD1 | . | TGTGCCAGTAGTAGGGGACAGGGGATGGCTGAAGCTTTCTTT | CASSRGQGMAEAFF
TRBJ2-5 | TRBV2 | . | many | TGTGCCAGCAGTGGTGACCCTACTGGGGAGACCCAGTACTTC | CASSGDPTGETQYF
TRBJ2-1 | TRBV24-1 | . | once | TGTGCCACCTCTTGGGGGAGCCTTAATGAGCAGTTCTTC | CATSWGSLNEQFF
TRBJ2-7 | TRBV5-1 | TRBD2 | many | TGCGCCAGCAGCTTGGGGACTAGCGGGAGGGGCTACGAGCAGTACTTC | CASSLGTSGRGYEQYF
TRBJ2-7 | TRBV7-9 | . | . | TGTGCCAGCGGGGACGGGCAGTACTTC | CASGDGQYF
TRBJ2-5 | TRBV13 | . | . | TGTGCCAGCAGTCACGAGTACGAGACCCAGTACTTC | CASSHEYETQYF
TRBJ2-3 | TRBV2 | TRBD1 | . | TGTGCCAGCAGAGCCACAGGGGGCGCAGCAGATACGCAGTATTTT | CASRATGGAADTQYF
TRBJ2-7 | TRBV13 | . | many | TGTGCCAGCAGACCATCGACCGGGGCCTACGAGCAGTACTTC | CASRPSTGAYEQYF
TRBJ1-4 | TRBV6-2/TRBV6-3 | . | few | TGTGCCAGCAGCCCCGTTCAAGTACGGGAAAAACTGTTTTTT | CASSPVQVREKLFF
TRBJ2-2 | TRBV7-9 | . | . | TGTGCCAGCAGCTTTCGAGACACCGGGGAGCTGTTTTTT | CASSFRDTGELFF
TRBJ1-1 | TRBV15 | . | . | TGTGCCACCAGCAAGAGGGGGGGAGAGACTGAAGCTTTCTTT | CATSKRGGETEAFF